The rows below give T cell receptor beta chains drawn from one sample of a study of beta chain features in type 1 diabetes. Produced via immunoSEQ multiplex PCR; TCRdb's table is partial and in-frame only. The sample comprises under 800,000 clones, roughly a sixth of which are singletons, and around 0.1% rests with the top ten. Material for sequencing was naive CD4+ T cells from blood. Receptors originate from a man aged 18 to 30 in good health. Each CDR3 is given with its conserved first and last residue. A D gene is named only where the DNA matches it firmly. The listing skips clone size in some rows; elsewhere it reads once, few, many or a size class.

abundance: NA; j_gene: TRBJ2-3; d_gene: NA; v_gene: TRBV9; CDR3aa: CASSVRLSTDTQYF; CDR3nt: TGTGCCAGCAGCGTCAGGCTGAGCACAGATACGCAGTATTTT
abundance: NA; j_gene: TRBJ2-1; d_gene: TRBD1; v_gene: TRBV4-1; CDR3aa: CASSQVGATGTGTNEQFF; CDR3nt: TGCGCCAGCAGCCAAGTGGGGGCTACCGGGACAGGCACTAATGAGCAGTTCTTC
abundance: NA; j_gene: TRBJ2-5; d_gene: NA; v_gene: TRBV4-2; CDR3aa: CASSQGVLGGETQYF; CDR3nt: TGTGCCAGCAGCCAAGGCGTCTTGGGTGGCGAGACCCAGTACTTC
abundance: NA; j_gene: TRBJ2-4; d_gene: NA; v_gene: TRBV5-6; CDR3aa: CASSLAALAKNIQYF; CDR3nt: TGTGCCAGCAGCTTGGCGGCACTAGCCAAAAACATTCAGTACTTC
abundance: NA; j_gene: TRBJ2-1; d_gene: NA; v_gene: TRBV7-2; CDR3aa: CASSPRGAGKGQFF; CDR3nt: TGTGCCAGCAGCCCCCGGGGGGCCGGGAAAGGGCAGTTCTTC
abundance: few; j_gene: TRBJ1-2; d_gene: NA; v_gene: TRBV25-1; CDR3aa: CASSRWTASPPQDYGYTF; CDR3nt: TGTGCCAGCAGTAGATGGACAGCCTCTCCACCCCAGGACTATGGCTACACCTTC
abundance: once; j_gene: TRBJ1-2; d_gene: NA; v_gene: TRBV11-3; CDR3aa: CASSLSGTLGYTF; CDR3nt: TGTGCCAGCAGCCTCAGCGGGACCCTAGGCTACACCTTC
abundance: many; j_gene: TRBJ2-1; d_gene: NA; v_gene: TRBV10-3; CDR3aa: CAISGPKRGSLRNEQFF; CDR3nt: TGTGCCATCAGTGGGCCCAAAAGGGGCTCCCTGAGAAATGAGCAGTTCTTC
abundance: few; j_gene: TRBJ2-3; d_gene: TRBD2; v_gene: TRBV9; CDR3aa: CASSPDGRTDTQYF; CDR3nt: TGTGCCAGCAGCCCAGACGGGAGGACAGATACGCAGTATTTT
abundance: many; j_gene: TRBJ2-1; d_gene: NA; v_gene: TRBV21-1; CDR3aa: CASSMISGYNEQFF; CDR3nt: TGTGCCAGCAGCATGATAAGCGGATACAATGAGCAGTTCTTC
abundance: NA; j_gene: TRBJ2-4; d_gene: NA; v_gene: TRBV28; CDR3aa: CASTLGGPAKNIQYF; CDR3nt: TGTGCCAGCACCCTGGGGGGGCCAGCCAAAAACATTCAGTACTTC
abundance: NA; j_gene: TRBJ2-7; d_gene: TRBD2; v_gene: TRBV4-2; CDR3aa: CASSRSGTRNHEQYF; CDR3nt: TGTGCCAGCAGCCGATCCGGGACTAGGAACCACGAGCAGTACTTC
abundance: few; j_gene: TRBJ2-3; d_gene: TRBD2; v_gene: TRBV7-9; CDR3aa: CASSLSFGREITDTQYF; CDR3nt: TGTGCCAGCAGCTTAAGTTTCGGGCGGGAGATCACAGATACGCAGTATTTT
abundance: few; j_gene: TRBJ2-1; d_gene: NA; v_gene: TRBV2; CDR3aa: CASKERLSSYNEQFF; CDR3nt: TGTGCCAGCAAGGAGCGGCTTAGCTCCTACAATGAGCAGTTCTTC
abundance: NA; j_gene: TRBJ1-1; d_gene: NA; v_gene: TRBV9; CDR3aa: CASSVTTANTEAFF; CDR3nt: TGTGCCAGCAGCGTAACGACAGCTAACACTGAAGCTTTCTTT
abundance: few; j_gene: TRBJ2-7; d_gene: TRBD1; v_gene: TRBV14; CDR3aa: CASSQLTGGYEQYF; CDR3nt: TGTGCCAGCAGCCAATTGACAGGGGGGTACGAGCAGTACTTC
abundance: NA; j_gene: TRBJ2-6; d_gene: NA; v_gene: TRBV7-9; CDR3aa: CASSLVTPHSGANVLTF; CDR3nt: TGTGCCAGCAGCTTAGTAACCCCTCACTCTGGGGCCAACGTCCTGACTTTC
abundance: NA; j_gene: TRBJ2-1; d_gene: TRBD1; v_gene: TRBV5-4; CDR3aa: CASSSDRAPYNEQFF; CDR3nt: TGTGCCAGCAGCTCGGACAGGGCACCATACAATGAGCAGTTCTTC
abundance: NA; j_gene: TRBJ1-3; d_gene: TRBD1; v_gene: TRBV7-2; CDR3aa: CASSAGQGATGNTIYF; CDR3nt: TGTGCCAGCAGCGCGGGACAGGGGGCTACTGGAAACACCATATATTTT
abundance: few; j_gene: TRBJ1-5; d_gene: NA; v_gene: TRBV7-6; CDR3aa: CASSWDSNQPQHF; CDR3nt: TGTGCCAGCAGCTGGGATAGCAATCAGCCCCAGCATTTT
abundance: NA; j_gene: TRBJ2-1; d_gene: TRBD1; v_gene: TRBV5-6; CDR3aa: CASSRDRGSYNEQFF; CDR3nt: TGTGCCAGCAGCCGGGACAGGGGCTCCTACAATGAGCAGTTCTTC
abundance: NA; j_gene: TRBJ2-7; d_gene: TRBD1; v_gene: TRBV9; CDR3aa: CASSATTGTGIHEQYF; CDR3nt: TGTGCCAGCAGCGCGACGACCGGGACAGGGATACACGAGCAGTACTTC
abundance: NA; j_gene: TRBJ2-6; d_gene: NA; v_gene: TRBV7-2; CDR3aa: CASSLEGVSGANVLTF; CDR3nt: TGTGCCAGCAGCTTGGAGGGTGTAAGTGGGGCCAACGTCCTGACTTTC
abundance: NA; j_gene: TRBJ1-4; d_gene: TRBD1; v_gene: TRBV6-5; CDR3aa: CASSRDRRNEKLFF; CDR3nt: TGTGCCAGCAGCCGGGACAGGCGTAATGAAAAACTGTTTTTT
abundance: few; j_gene: TRBJ2-1; d_gene: NA; v_gene: TRBV9; CDR3aa: CASSLYGGGPRNEQFF; CDR3nt: TGTGCCAGCAGCCTCTACGGAGGGGGGCCTAGGAATGAGCAGTTCTTC
abundance: few; j_gene: TRBJ2-6; d_gene: NA; v_gene: TRBV7-8; CDR3aa: CASSPRTADSGANVLTF; CDR3nt: TGTGCCAGCAGCCCCAGGACAGCCGACTCTGGGGCCAACGTCCTGACTTTC
abundance: few; j_gene: TRBJ2-7; d_gene: NA; v_gene: TRBV7-2; CDR3aa: CASSLERGASYEQYF; CDR3nt: TGTGCCAGCAGCTTAGAGAGGGGGGCCTCCTACGAGCAGTACTTC
abundance: NA; j_gene: TRBJ2-2; d_gene: NA; v_gene: TRBV6-5; CDR3aa: CASSYMGGGNTGELFF; CDR3nt: TGTGCCAGCAGTTACATGGGGGGAGGGAACACCGGGGAGCTGTTTTTT
abundance: NA; j_gene: TRBJ1-2; d_gene: NA; v_gene: TRBV9; CDR3aa: CASSVDPAQWGYTF; CDR3nt: TGTGCCAGCAGCGTAGACCCCGCACAATGGGGCTACACCTTC
abundance: NA; j_gene: TRBJ1-1; d_gene: TRBD1; v_gene: TRBV28; CDR3aa: CASSSRWSGGTEAFF; CDR3nt: TGTGCCAGCAGTTCGAGATGGTCAGGGGGAACTGAAGCTTTCTTT
abundance: NA; j_gene: TRBJ2-3; d_gene: NA; v_gene: TRBV7-9; CDR3aa: CASTMGGWADTQYF; CDR3nt: TGTGCCAGCACCATGGGGGGTTGGGCAGATACGCAGTATTTT
abundance: NA; j_gene: TRBJ1-5; d_gene: TRBD1; v_gene: TRBV4-2; CDR3aa: CASSRGGVRGQGGNQPQHF; CDR3nt: TGTGCCAGCAGCCGGGGTGGTGTTCGGGGACAGGGGGGCAATCAGCCCCAGCATTTT
abundance: NA; j_gene: TRBJ2-2; d_gene: NA; v_gene: TRBV27; CDR3aa: CASSFLHRTMRNTGELFF; CDR3nt: TGTGCCAGCAGTTTCCTCCACAGGACCATGAGGAACACCGGGGAGCTGTTTTTT
abundance: few; j_gene: TRBJ2-5; d_gene: TRBD2; v_gene: TRBV27; CDR3aa: CASTPSGLPLGETQYF; CDR3nt: TGTGCCAGCACCCCTAGCGGGCTACCCCTAGGGGAGACCCAGTACTTC
abundance: few; j_gene: TRBJ2-5; d_gene: NA; v_gene: TRBV9; CDR3aa: CASSVNPLLRRETQYF; CDR3nt: TGTGCCAGCAGCGTAAACCCCCTCCTCAGGCGAGAGACCCAGTACTTC
abundance: few; j_gene: TRBJ2-3; d_gene: NA; v_gene: TRBV7-3; CDR3aa: CASSRGGARSAADTQYF; CDR3nt: TGTGCCAGCAGCCGCGGGGGCGCGAGGAGTGCGGCAGATACGCAGTATTTT
abundance: NA; j_gene: TRBJ2-5; d_gene: NA; v_gene: TRBV5-1; CDR3aa: CASSLGQSETQYF; CDR3nt: TGCGCCAGCAGCTTGGGACAGTCAGAGACCCAGTACTTC
abundance: few; j_gene: TRBJ2-7; d_gene: NA; v_gene: TRBV27; CDR3aa: CASSLSRVSYEQYF; CDR3nt: TGTGCCAGCAGTTTATCCAGGGTTTCCTACGAGCAGTACTTC
abundance: NA; j_gene: TRBJ1-2; d_gene: TRBD1; v_gene: TRBV7-2; CDR3aa: CASSSPIVTGGRGGYTF; CDR3nt: TGTGCCAGCAGCTCCCCTATCGTAACAGGGGGCAGGGGTGGCTACACCTTC
abundance: many; j_gene: TRBJ2-1; d_gene: NA; v_gene: TRBV4-3; CDR3aa: CASSREGQGANEQFF; CDR3nt: TGCGCCAGCAGCCGAGAGGGGCAGGGTGCCAATGAGCAGTTCTTC
abundance: NA; j_gene: TRBJ2-7; d_gene: TRBD1; v_gene: TRBV6-5; CDR3aa: CASKAGQGKSYEQYF; CDR3nt: TGTGCCAGCAAGGCTGGACAGGGGAAAAGCTACGAGCAGTACTTC
abundance: NA; j_gene: TRBJ1-4; d_gene: NA; v_gene: TRBV7-9; CDR3aa: CASSLTPQFNEKLFF; CDR3nt: TGTGCCAGCAGCTTAACACCACAGTTTAATGAAAAACTGTTTTTT
abundance: NA; j_gene: TRBJ1-6; d_gene: TRBD1; v_gene: TRBV5-1; CDR3aa: CASSEGQAGSPLHF; CDR3nt: TGCGCCAGCAGCGAGGGACAGGCAGGATCACCCCTCCACTTT
abundance: NA; j_gene: TRBJ1-2; d_gene: NA; v_gene: TRBV7-9; CDR3aa: CASRAVSGYTF; CDR3nt: TGTGCCAGCAGGGCCGTCTCTGGCTACACCTTC
abundance: NA; j_gene: TRBJ1-1; d_gene: NA; v_gene: TRBV18; CDR3aa: CASSPPRSRNTEAFF; CDR3nt: TGTGCCAGCTCACCACCCCGCAGCCGGAACACTGAAGCTTTCTTT
abundance: few; j_gene: TRBJ2-2; d_gene: NA; v_gene: TRBV5-4; CDR3aa: CASSNGKRGTLNTGELFF; CDR3nt: TGTGCCAGCAGTAATGGAAAGAGGGGGACATTGAACACCGGGGAGCTGTTTTTT
abundance: many; j_gene: TRBJ2-3; d_gene: NA; v_gene: TRBV7-9; CDR3aa: CASSFGQSTDTQYF; CDR3nt: TGTGCCAGCAGCTTCGGACAGAGCACAGATACGCAGTATTTT
abundance: few; j_gene: TRBJ1-4; d_gene: NA; v_gene: TRBV30; CDR3aa: CAWSGVGLNEKLFF; CDR3nt: TGTGCCTGGAGTGGGGTGGGCTTAAATGAAAAACTGTTTTTT
abundance: NA; j_gene: TRBJ1-2; d_gene: TRBD1; v_gene: TRBV7-3; CDR3aa: CASSPQGVYGYTF; CDR3nt: TGTGCCAGCAGCCCACAGGGGGTCTATGGCTACACCTTC
abundance: NA; j_gene: TRBJ2-2; d_gene: NA; v_gene: TRBV12-1; CDR3aa: CASSFEGPTGELFF; CDR3nt: TGTGCCAGCAGCTTTGAGGGACCCACCGGGGAGCTGTTTTTT
abundance: NA; j_gene: TRBJ2-6; d_gene: NA; v_gene: TRBV5-1; CDR3aa: CASGVSGANVLTF; CDR3nt: TGCGCCAGCGGAGTCTCTGGGGCCAACGTCCTGACTTTC
abundance: few; j_gene: TRBJ2-3; d_gene: NA; v_gene: TRBV30; CDR3aa: CAWDFLNTQYF; CDR3nt: TGTGCTTGGGACTTTCTGAATACGCAGTATTTT
abundance: NA; j_gene: TRBJ1-1; d_gene: NA; v_gene: TRBV7-9; CDR3aa: CASSLIRRNTEAFF; CDR3nt: TGTGCCAGCAGCCTTATTCGGAGGAACACTGAAGCTTTCTTT
abundance: few; j_gene: TRBJ1-3; d_gene: TRBD1; v_gene: TRBV10-3; CDR3aa: CAARDSGNTIYF; CDR3nt: TGTGCCGCCCGGGACAGTGGAAACACCATATATTTT